This TCR beta chain emerged from a study of T cells in Graves' hyperthyroidism and ophthalmopathy. Study observations and caveats: Clonotypes that were expanded in thyroid above 0.001 mostly appeared in blood too.

A note on this clonotype: What it binds is unknown.

The germline V gene has CDR1 SGHTA and CDR2 FQGNSA. V gave up 4 bases and J gave up 3 bases, with 21 bases separating them. The length of the CDR3 is 17 residues. Using RNA transcripts as the source, TCR beta CDR3 regions were amplified. The TCR CDR3 first-round RT-PCR relied on the HTBI primer set. TCRdb independently ran MiXCR on the multiplex PCR reads; one entry per CDR3 protein. The table has approximately 590,000 distinct CDR3 sequences, about 15% seen once. This clonotype originated in a woman aged 25 to 45 with Graves' hyperthyroidism. The V and J genes are TRBV7-2 and TRBJ1-1, with a weak D call TRBD1 (5 bases). Sequencing was done on a sample of blood. The CDR3 DNA reads as TGTGCCAGCAGCTGGCGAGGCAGCGTGCAGGGCGACACTGAAGCTTTCTTT. Its protein product is CASSWRGSVQGDTEAFF.